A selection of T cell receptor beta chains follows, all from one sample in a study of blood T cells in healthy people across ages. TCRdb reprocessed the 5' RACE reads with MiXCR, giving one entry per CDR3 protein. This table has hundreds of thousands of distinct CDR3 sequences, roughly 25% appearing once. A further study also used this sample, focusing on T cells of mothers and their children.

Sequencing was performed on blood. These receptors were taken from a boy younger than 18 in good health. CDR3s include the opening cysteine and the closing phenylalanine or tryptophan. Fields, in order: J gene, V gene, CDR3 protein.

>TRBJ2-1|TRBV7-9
CASSDDNNNEQFF
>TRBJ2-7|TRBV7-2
CASSPLRGAAYEQYF
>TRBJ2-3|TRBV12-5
CASAMGDTQYF
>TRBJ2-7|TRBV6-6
CASRGWGSNYEQYF
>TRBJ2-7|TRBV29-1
CSVADKSYEQYF
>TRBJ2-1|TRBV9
CASSGAGRLNNEQFF
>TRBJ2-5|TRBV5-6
CASSLRAGLETQYF
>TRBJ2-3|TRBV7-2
CASSLETSGFPPTTDTQYF
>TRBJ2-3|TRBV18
CASSSTSDTQYF
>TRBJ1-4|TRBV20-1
CSARDEGGGDEKLFF
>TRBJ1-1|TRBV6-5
CASTFREGVMNTEAFF